A selection of T cell receptor beta chains follows, all from one sample in a study of T cells in Graves' hyperthyroidism and ophthalmopathy. TCRdb reprocessed the multiplex PCR reads via MiXCR and lists one record per CDR3 protein. Here the sample spans roughly 150,000 distinct CDR3 sequences, 9.4% being singletons. The sample comprised blood. These receptors all come from a woman in her late teens or twenties with Graves' hyperthyroidism that later progressed to Graves' ophthalmopathy. CDR3s include the opening cysteine and the closing phenylalanine or tryptophan. D genes are given only for firm matches. The size of a clone is reported for some rows only, either as once, few or many, or as a class for expanded clones.

j_gene: TRBJ2-6; v_gene: TRBV10-3; abundance: many; d_gene: TRBD1; CDR3nt: TGTGCCATCAGCGACGGACAGGCTGAGAGATCTGGGGCCAACGTCCTGACTTTC; CDR3aa: CAISDGQAERSGANVLTF
j_gene: TRBJ2-7; v_gene: TRBV28; abundance: many; d_gene: .; CDR3nt: TGTGCCAGCTCGTCGGGGCAGGGATACGAGCAGTACTTC; CDR3aa: CASSSGQGYEQYF
j_gene: TRBJ2-7; v_gene: TRBV7-2; abundance: many; d_gene: TRBD2; CDR3nt: TGTGCCAGCAGCTTAGACGGACTAGCGTCCCCCTACTACGAGCAGTACTTC; CDR3aa: CASSLDGLASPYYEQYF
j_gene: TRBJ2-1; v_gene: TRBV29-1; abundance: many; d_gene: TRBD2; CDR3nt: TGCAGCGTTGACTTCCCTAGCGGGAGACGGGATGAGCAGTTCTTC; CDR3aa: CSVDFPSGRRDEQFF
j_gene: TRBJ2-6; v_gene: TRBV7-9; abundance: many; d_gene: .; CDR3nt: TGTGCCAGCAGCTTAGCGGTGGGAGCCAACGTCCTGACTTTC; CDR3aa: CASSLAVGANVLTF
j_gene: TRBJ1-1; v_gene: TRBV14; abundance: many; d_gene: .; CDR3nt: TGTGCCAGCAGCCGAGAACAGGGTAGGGGCACTGAAGCTTTCTTT; CDR3aa: CASSREQGRGTEAFF
j_gene: TRBJ2-3; v_gene: TRBV5-6; abundance: many; d_gene: TRBD2; CDR3nt: TGTGCCAGCAGCTTGACGGCGGGAGGGCCCAAAAGCACAGATACGCAGTATTTT; CDR3aa: CASSLTAGGPKSTDTQYF
j_gene: TRBJ2-1; v_gene: TRBV7-9; abundance: many; d_gene: .; CDR3nt: TGTGCCAGCAGCTTAGGGGGCTATGAGCAGTTCTTC; CDR3aa: CASSLGGYEQFF
j_gene: TRBJ1-4; v_gene: TRBV19; abundance: many; d_gene: .; CDR3nt: TGTGCCAGTACGCGGGGGCGCGTTAATGAAAAACTGTTTTTT; CDR3aa: CASTRGRVNEKLFF
j_gene: TRBJ1-1; v_gene: TRBV15; abundance: few; d_gene: .; CDR3nt: TGTGCCACCAGCGATGAGCTGCGAATGAACACTGAAGCTTTCTTT; CDR3aa: CATSDELRMNTEAFF
j_gene: TRBJ2-7; v_gene: TRBV12-3/TRBV12-4; abundance: many; d_gene: TRBD1; CDR3nt: TGTGCCAGTAACAGGGGAACCTACGAGCAGTACTTC; CDR3aa: CASNRGTYEQYF
j_gene: TRBJ2-2; v_gene: TRBV2; abundance: many; d_gene: .; CDR3nt: TGTGCCAGCAGCGCCAGGGGGGCTAACACCGGGGAGCTGTTTTTT; CDR3aa: CASSARGANTGELFF
j_gene: TRBJ1-2; v_gene: TRBV6-1; abundance: many; d_gene: TRBD1; CDR3nt: TGTGCCAGCAGTGAAGTCTGGACAGGGGGAAACTATGGCTACACCTTC; CDR3aa: CASSEVWTGGNYGYTF
j_gene: TRBJ2-7; v_gene: TRBV6-1; abundance: many; d_gene: .; CDR3nt: TGTGCCACCGAGACGGGAACCTACGAGCAGTACTTC; CDR3aa: CATETGTYEQYF
j_gene: TRBJ2-3; v_gene: TRBV28; abundance: few; d_gene: .; CDR3nt: TGTGCCAGCAGTTCAGGTACCCCCGGTGGAGATACGCAGTATTTT; CDR3aa: CASSSGTPGGDTQYF
j_gene: TRBJ1-5; v_gene: TRBV18; abundance: many; d_gene: .; CDR3nt: TGTGCCAGCTCACCACAGGCCCACCAGCCCCAGCATTTT; CDR3aa: CASSPQAHQPQHF
j_gene: TRBJ1-1; v_gene: TRBV27; abundance: many; d_gene: TRBD1; CDR3nt: TGTGCCAGCAGTTTTGGGGAGACAGGGGGCAAGTCTTTCTTT; CDR3aa: CASSFGETGGKSFF
j_gene: TRBJ2-7; v_gene: TRBV27; abundance: many; d_gene: .; CDR3nt: TGTGCCAGCAGTTTAAAGTATAGGCCCAGCTCCTACGAGCAGTACTTC; CDR3aa: CASSLKYRPSSYEQYF
j_gene: TRBJ2-1; v_gene: TRBV24-1; abundance: many; d_gene: .; CDR3nt: TGTGCCACCAGTGATCCCCAAAGAGCCGGCTCCTACAATGAGCAGTTCTTC; CDR3aa: CATSDPQRAGSYNEQFF
j_gene: TRBJ2-2; v_gene: TRBV7-3; abundance: many; d_gene: .; CDR3nt: TGTGCCAGCAGCTTAGATTCGCGACCAGCGCCCGGGGAGCTGTTTTTT; CDR3aa: CASSLDSRPAPGELFF
j_gene: TRBJ2-2; v_gene: TRBV19; abundance: many; d_gene: TRBD2; CDR3nt: TGTGCCAGTAGTATACCTCGCGGGGGGGCCGCCGGGGAGCTGTTTTTT; CDR3aa: CASSIPRGGAAGELFF
j_gene: TRBJ2-7; v_gene: TRBV20-1; abundance: many; d_gene: .; CDR3nt: TGCAGTGTAGGATGGGTCGAGCAGTACTTC; CDR3aa: CSVGWVEQYF
j_gene: TRBJ2-1; v_gene: TRBV24-1; abundance: many; d_gene: .; CDR3nt: TGTGCCACCAGTGATAACAATGAGCAGTTCTTC; CDR3aa: CATSDNNEQFF
j_gene: TRBJ2-5; v_gene: TRBV7-2; abundance: many; d_gene: .; CDR3nt: TGTGCCAGCAGCTTAGTCCCCCGGGGACGAGAGACCCAGTACTTC; CDR3aa: CASSLVPRGRETQYF
j_gene: TRBJ2-5; v_gene: TRBV3-1; abundance: .; d_gene: TRBD2; CDR3nt: TGTGCCAGCAGCCAAGCCAGCGGGGGGCCCCAAGAGACCCAGTACTTC; CDR3aa: CASSQASGGPQETQYF
j_gene: TRBJ2-5; v_gene: TRBV6-5; abundance: many; d_gene: .; CDR3nt: TGTGCCAGCAGTTACTCGGGGGCTCCCGGGACCCAGTACTTC; CDR3aa: CASSYSGAPGTQYF
j_gene: TRBJ2-5; v_gene: TRBV3-1; abundance: many; d_gene: .; CDR3nt: TGTGCCAGCAGCCTGGGAGACTATGAGACCCAGTACTTC; CDR3aa: CASSLGDYETQYF
j_gene: TRBJ2-5; v_gene: TRBV20-1; abundance: many; d_gene: .; CDR3nt: TGCAGTGCTAGTGATCGAGTGGAGACCCAGTACTTC; CDR3aa: CSASDRVETQYF
j_gene: TRBJ2-5; v_gene: TRBV24-1; abundance: many; d_gene: TRBD1; CDR3nt: TGTGCCACGAAAGGGACAGCACAAGAGACCCAGTACTTC; CDR3aa: CATKGTAQETQYF
j_gene: TRBJ1-2; v_gene: TRBV24-1; abundance: many; d_gene: .; CDR3nt: TGTGCCACCAGTGATCACCCGTGGGATGGCTACACCTTC; CDR3aa: CATSDHPWDGYTF
j_gene: TRBJ1-2; v_gene: TRBV30; abundance: many; d_gene: .; CDR3nt: TGTGCCTGGAGTGAGTCGGACTATGGCTACACCTTC; CDR3aa: CAWSESDYGYTF
j_gene: TRBJ2-4; v_gene: TRBV19; abundance: .; d_gene: .; CDR3nt: TGTGCCAGCCGCACAACAGGGTCAGGGATGTTTCTTCAGTACTTC; CDR3aa: CASRTTGSGMFLQYF
j_gene: TRBJ2-7; v_gene: TRBV2; abundance: many; d_gene: TRBD2; CDR3nt: TGTGCCAGCAGCCAGACTAGCGGGAGCTACGAGCAGTACTTC; CDR3aa: CASSQTSGSYEQYF
j_gene: TRBJ1-2; v_gene: TRBV19; abundance: .; d_gene: .; CDR3nt: TGTGCCAGTAGTCCGGGCCTGAACTATGGCTACACCTTC; CDR3aa: CASSPGLNYGYTF
j_gene: TRBJ2-3; v_gene: TRBV11-2; abundance: many; d_gene: .; CDR3nt: TGTGCCAGCACCGGGGATCTTGTCGCAGATACGCAGTATTTT; CDR3aa: CASTGDLVADTQYF
j_gene: TRBJ2-2; v_gene: TRBV20-1; abundance: .; d_gene: .; CDR3nt: TGCAGTGCTAGAGATCTGGGGGGGGCATTGGCCGGGGAGCTGTTTTTT; CDR3aa: CSARDLGGALAGELFF
j_gene: TRBJ1-1; v_gene: TRBV4-1; abundance: .; d_gene: TRBD1; CDR3nt: TGCGCCAGCAGCCAATCTGGACAGGGGGAAGTACGATATAAGGGAGCTTTCTTT; CDR3aa: CASSQSGQGEVRYKGAFF
j_gene: TRBJ2-5; v_gene: TRBV6-1; abundance: many; d_gene: .; CDR3nt: TGTGCCAGCAGCTCAAATCGGGGGATCCGCCAAGAGACCCAGTACTTC; CDR3aa: CASSSNRGIRQETQYF
j_gene: TRBJ2-1; v_gene: TRBV20-1; abundance: many; d_gene: TRBD2; CDR3nt: TGCAGTGCTACCGACGGGACTAGCGGCTACAATGAGCAGTTCTTC; CDR3aa: CSATDGTSGYNEQFF
j_gene: TRBJ1-6; v_gene: TRBV3-1; abundance: few; d_gene: TRBD1; CDR3nt: TGTGCCAGCAGCCCAAATCCGGGACAGGGCGGATATCGTAATTCACCCCTCCACTTT; CDR3aa: CASSPNPGQGGYRNSPLHF
j_gene: TRBJ2-1; v_gene: TRBV7-2; abundance: .; d_gene: .; CDR3nt: TGTGCCAGCAGCTTCCGGAGCTCCTGCAATGAGCAGTTCTTC; CDR3aa: CASSFRSSCNEQFF